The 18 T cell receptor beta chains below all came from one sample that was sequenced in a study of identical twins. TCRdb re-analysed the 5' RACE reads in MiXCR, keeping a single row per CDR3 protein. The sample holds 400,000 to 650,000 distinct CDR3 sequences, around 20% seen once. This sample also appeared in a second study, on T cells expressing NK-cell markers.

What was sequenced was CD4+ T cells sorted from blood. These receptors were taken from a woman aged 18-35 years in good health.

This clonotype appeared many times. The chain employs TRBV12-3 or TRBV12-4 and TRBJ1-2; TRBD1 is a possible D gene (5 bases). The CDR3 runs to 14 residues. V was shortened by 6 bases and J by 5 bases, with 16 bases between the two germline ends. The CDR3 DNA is TGTGCCAGCAGATCGACGGAGGGACCTTATGGCTACACCTTC. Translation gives CASRSTEGPYGYTF.

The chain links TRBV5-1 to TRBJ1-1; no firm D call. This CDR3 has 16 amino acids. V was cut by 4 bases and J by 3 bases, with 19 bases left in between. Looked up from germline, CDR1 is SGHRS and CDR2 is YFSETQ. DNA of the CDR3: TGCGCCAGCAGCCCTCCGGTATCCACGCCCTACACTGAAGCTTTCTTT. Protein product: CASSPPVSTPYTEAFF.

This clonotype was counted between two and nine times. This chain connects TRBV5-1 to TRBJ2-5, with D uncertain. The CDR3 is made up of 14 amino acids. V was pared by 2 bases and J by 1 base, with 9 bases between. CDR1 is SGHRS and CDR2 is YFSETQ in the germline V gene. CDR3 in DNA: TGCGCCAGCAGCTTCCAGGCGTCCCAAGAGACCCAGTACTTC. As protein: CASSFQASQETQYF.

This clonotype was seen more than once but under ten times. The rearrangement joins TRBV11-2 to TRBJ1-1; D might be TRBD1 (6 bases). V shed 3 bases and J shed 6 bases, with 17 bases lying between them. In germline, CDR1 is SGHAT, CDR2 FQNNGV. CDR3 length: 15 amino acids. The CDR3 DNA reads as TGTGCCAGCAGCTTTGCAGGGGACGTGGTGCCTGAAGCTTTCTTT. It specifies CASSFAGDVVPEAFF.

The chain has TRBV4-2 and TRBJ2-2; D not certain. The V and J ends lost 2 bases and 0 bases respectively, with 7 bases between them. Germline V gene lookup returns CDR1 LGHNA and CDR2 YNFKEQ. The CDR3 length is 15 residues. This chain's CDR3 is CASSQFNSNTGELFF. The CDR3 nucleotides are TGTGCCAGCAGCCAATTTAACTCGAACACCGGGGAGCTGTTTTTT.

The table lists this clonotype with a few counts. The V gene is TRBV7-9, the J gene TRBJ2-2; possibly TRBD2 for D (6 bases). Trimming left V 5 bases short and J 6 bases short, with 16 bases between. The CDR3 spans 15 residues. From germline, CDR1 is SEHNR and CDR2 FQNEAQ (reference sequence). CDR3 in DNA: TGTGCCAGCAGCCGGCCCGGGAGAATTGCCGGGGAGCTGTTTTTT. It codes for CASSRPGRIAGELFF.

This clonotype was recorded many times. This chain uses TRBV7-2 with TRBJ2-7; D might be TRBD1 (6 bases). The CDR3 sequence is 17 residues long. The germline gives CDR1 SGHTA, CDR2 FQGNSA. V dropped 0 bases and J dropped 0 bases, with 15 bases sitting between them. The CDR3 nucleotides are TGTGCCAGCAGCTTAGCCGAAGGACAGTTAACCTCCTACGAGCAGTACTTC. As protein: CASSLAEGQLTSYEQYF. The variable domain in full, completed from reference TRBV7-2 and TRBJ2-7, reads GAGVSQSPSNKVTEKGKDVELRCDPISGHTALYWYRQSLGQGLEFLIYFQGNSAPDKSGLPSDRFSAERTGGSVSTLTIQRTQQEDSAVYLCASSLAEGQLTSYEQYFGPGTRLTVT.

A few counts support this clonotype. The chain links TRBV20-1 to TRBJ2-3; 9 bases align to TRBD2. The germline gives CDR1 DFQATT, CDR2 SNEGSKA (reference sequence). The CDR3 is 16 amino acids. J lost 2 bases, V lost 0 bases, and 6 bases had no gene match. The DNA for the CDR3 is TGCAGTGCTAGAGATCTTCTAGCGGGGTACACAGATACGCAGTATTTT. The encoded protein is CSARDLLAGYTDTQYF.

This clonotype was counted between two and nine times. CDR3 sequence (DNA): TGCAGTGCAAGCGGGGGGGAGCTGTCCTACGAGCAGTACTTC. Protein: CSASGGELSYEQYF. The gene calls are TRBV20-1 and TRBJ2-7, with 10 bases matching TRBD2. CDR1 is DFQATT, CDR2 SNEGSKA, per germline (reference sequence). This CDR3 region has 14 residues. J gave up 1 base and V 6 bases, and 6 bases lay outside the gene matches.

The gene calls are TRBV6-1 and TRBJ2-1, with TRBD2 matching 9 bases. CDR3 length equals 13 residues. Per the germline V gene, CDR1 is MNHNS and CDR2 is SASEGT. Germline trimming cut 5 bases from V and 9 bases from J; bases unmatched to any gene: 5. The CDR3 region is CASSTGLATEQFF. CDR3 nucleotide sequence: TGTGCCAGCAGTACCGGACTAGCGACTGAGCAGTTCTTC.

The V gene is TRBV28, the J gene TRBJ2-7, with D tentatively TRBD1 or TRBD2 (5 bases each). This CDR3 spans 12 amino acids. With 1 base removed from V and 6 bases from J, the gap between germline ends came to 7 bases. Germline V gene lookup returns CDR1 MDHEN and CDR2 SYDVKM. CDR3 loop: CASSLYGTEQYF. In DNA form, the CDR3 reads TGTGCCAGCAGTTTATACGGGACCGAGCAGTACTTC.

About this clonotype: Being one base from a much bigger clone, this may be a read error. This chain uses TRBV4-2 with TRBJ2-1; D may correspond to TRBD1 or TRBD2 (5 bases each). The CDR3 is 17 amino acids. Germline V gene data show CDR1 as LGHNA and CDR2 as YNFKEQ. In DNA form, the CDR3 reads TGTACCAGCAGCCCCTACCCGGGACGGCGATTGGGGAATGAGCAGTTCTTC. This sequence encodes CTSSPYPGRRLGNEQFF.

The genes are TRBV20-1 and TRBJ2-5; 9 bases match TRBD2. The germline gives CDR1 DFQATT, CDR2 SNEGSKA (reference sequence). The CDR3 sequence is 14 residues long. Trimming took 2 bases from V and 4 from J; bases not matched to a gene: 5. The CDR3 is CSARPRGGGETQYF. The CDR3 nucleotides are TGCAGTGCTAGACCCCGCGGGGGGGGAGAGACCCAGTACTTC.

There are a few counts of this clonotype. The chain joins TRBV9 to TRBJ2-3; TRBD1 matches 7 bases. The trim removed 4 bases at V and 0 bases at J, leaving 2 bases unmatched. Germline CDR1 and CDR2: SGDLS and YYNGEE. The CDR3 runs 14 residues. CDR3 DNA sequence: TGTGCCAGCAGCAGGGGACAGAGCACAGATACGCAGTATTTT. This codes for CASSRGQSTDTQYF.

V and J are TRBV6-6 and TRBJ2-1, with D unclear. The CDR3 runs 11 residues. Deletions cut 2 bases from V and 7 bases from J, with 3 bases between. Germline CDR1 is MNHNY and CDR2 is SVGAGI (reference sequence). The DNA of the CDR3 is TGTGCCAGCAGTTACCAGAATGAGCAGTTCTTC. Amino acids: CASSYQNEQFF.

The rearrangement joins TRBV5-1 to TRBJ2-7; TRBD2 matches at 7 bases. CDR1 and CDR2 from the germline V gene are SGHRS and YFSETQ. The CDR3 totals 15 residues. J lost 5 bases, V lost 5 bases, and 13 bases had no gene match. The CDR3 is CASSGGGPLTHEQYF. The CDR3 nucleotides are TGCGCCAGCAGTGGGGGAGGGCCCCTAACCCACGAGCAGTACTTC.

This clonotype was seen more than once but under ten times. CDR3 DNA sequence: TGTGCCAGCAGCTGGACAGGGGGGGCCAAAAACATTCAGTACTTC. Residues: CASSWTGGAKNIQYF. V and J are TRBV11-2 and TRBJ2-4; 10 bases are a match to TRBD1. Germline CDR1 and CDR2: SGHAT and FQNNGV. After removal of 4 bases from V and 1 base from J, the junction contained 1 base not matched to a gene. CDR3 length: 15 residues.

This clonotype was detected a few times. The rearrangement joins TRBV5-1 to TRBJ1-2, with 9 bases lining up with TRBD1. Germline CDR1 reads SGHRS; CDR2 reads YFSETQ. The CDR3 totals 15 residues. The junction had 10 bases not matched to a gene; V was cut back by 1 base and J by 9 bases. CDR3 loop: CASSLSAGQGGSYTF. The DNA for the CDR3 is TGCGCCAGCAGCTTGAGCGCGGGACAGGGTGGCAGCTACACCTTC. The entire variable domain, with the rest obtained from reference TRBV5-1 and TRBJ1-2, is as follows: KAGVTQTPRYLIKTRGQQVTLSCSPISGHRSVSWYQQTPGQGLQFLFEYFSETQRNKGNFPGRFSGRQFSNSRSEMNVSTLELGDSALYLCASSLSAGQGGSYTFGSGTRLTVV.